These 17 T cell receptor beta chains originate from one sample sequenced in a study of response to subunit inactivated influenza vaccine. Using its own MiXCR run on the RT-PCR reads, TCRdb lists one record per CDR3 protein. The table shows around 480,000 distinct CDR3 sequences, with roughly 9.8% occurring only once. Here the sequenced sample was PBMCs from blood, taken roughly 47 days after vaccination. All receptors derive from a man aged 45-65 years who received an inactivated influenza vaccine.

This clonotype has only a few counts. The chain is built from TRBV4-2 and TRBJ2-5; D possibly corresponds to TRBD2 (7 bases). CDR1 and CDR2 (germline): LGHNA, YNFKEQ. Trimming removed 4 bases at V and 2 bases at J, with 14 bases between. This CDR3 comprises 15 residues. The CDR3 here is CASSPARGGQETQYF. CDR3 bases: TGTGCCAGCAGCCCGGCAAGGGGGGGACAAGAGACCCAGTACTTC.

This clonotype has just a few counts. The CDR3 nucleotides read TGCAGCGTACCACTCGGACAGGCGCCCGGCGAGCAGTACTTC. Protein: CSVPLGQAPGEQYF. The V and J genes are TRBV29-1 and TRBJ2-7, with 7 bases that match TRBD1. Germline assignment: CDR1 SQVTM and CDR2 ANQGSEA. The ends lost 6 bases at V and 6 bases at J; junction bases unmatched: 14. The CDR3 extends over 14 amino acids.

This clonotype was recorded at least ten times. V usage is TRBV15 and J usage is TRBJ2-5; the match to TRBD2 covers 9 bases. CDR1 is LNHNV and CDR2 is YYDKDF in the germline V gene (reference sequence). V shed 4 bases and J 3 bases; nucleotides not matched to a gene: 0. The CDR3 is made up of 13 amino acids. CDR3: CATSIAGEETQYF. CDR3 nucleotide sequence: TGTGCCACCAGCATAGCGGGAGAAGAGACCCAGTACTTC.

There are a few counts of this clonotype. The rearrangement uses TRBV7-3 and TRBJ2-3; possibly TRBD1 or TRBD2 for D (7 bases each). Germline CDR1 is SGHTA and CDR2 is FQGTGA. This CDR3 region has 14 residues. V lost 3 bases to trimming and J lost 4 bases, with 11 bases between them. In nucleotides, the CDR3 is TGTGCCAGCAGCTTTCAGGGGGGGTCAGATACGCAGTATTTT. Protein: CASSFQGGSDTQYF.

The chain employs TRBV2 and TRBJ2-5; 8 bases map to TRBD1. Germline V gives CDR1 SNHLY, CDR2 FYNNEI. The ends lost 4 bases at V and 4 bases at J; junction bases unmatched: 8. CDR3 length equals 15 residues. The CDR3 sequence: CASSVPGQVRETQYF. As DNA, the CDR3 is TGTGCCAGCAGTGTACCGGGACAGGTACGAGAGACCCAGTACTTC.

This clonotype appeared a few times. This chain joins TRBV29-1 and TRBJ2-5, with 7 bases fitting TRBD1. V gave up 5 bases and J gave up 0 bases; unmatched junction bases: 3. The CDR3 consists of 13 residues. The germline CDR1 and CDR2 sequences are SQVTM and ANQGSEA. The CDR3 protein is CSVHRGYQETQYF. The DNA for the CDR3 is TGCAGCGTTCACAGGGGCTACCAAGAGACCCAGTACTTC.

In this sample, this clonotype turned up a few times. V usage is TRBV7-2 and J usage is TRBJ2-3, with 8 bases fitting TRBD1. Germline loops: CDR1 SGHTA, CDR2 FQGNSA. V lost 1 base to trimming and J lost 0 bases; unmatched junction nucleotides: 6. The CDR3 covers 17 residues. CDR3 DNA sequence: TGTGCCAGCAGCTTAGTGGGGACAGGCGGGAGCACAGATACGCAGTATTTT. Encoded protein: CASSLVGTGGSTDTQYF. The whole variable domain, filled in from reference TRBV7-2 and TRBJ2-3, reads GAGVSQSPSNKVTEKGKDVELRCDPISGHTALYWYRQSLGQGLEFLIYFQGNSAPDKSGLPSDRFSAERTGGSVSTLTIQRTQQEDSAVYLCASSLVGTGGSTDTQYFGPGTRLTVL.

The sample holds a few counts of this clonotype. The J gene is TRBJ2-7, the V gene TRBV4-2; 9 bases map to TRBD1. The J segment lost 4 bases and the V segment lost 3 bases, leaving 10 bases of the junction unmatched. CDR3 length equals 16 residues. Looked up from germline, CDR1 is LGHNA and CDR2 is YNFKEQ. This CDR3 reads CASSQDQDRGEYEQYF. The CDR3 coding sequence is TGTGCCAGCAGCCAGGATCAGGACAGGGGCGAATACGAGCAGTACTTC.

This clonotype appeared a few times. The chain couples TRBV27 to TRBJ1-2; D remains unclear. CDR1 MNHEY and CDR2 SMNVEV come from the germline V gene (reference sequence). The ends were cut back, 5 bases at V and 5 bases at J, with 15 bases in the middle. The CDR3 contains 14 residues. The CDR3 spells CASSLRVYGYGYTF. The CDR3 region has the DNA TGTGCCAGCAGTCTACGGGTCTACGGGTATGGCTACACCTTC.

The chain has TRBV4-2 and TRBJ2-1, with TRBD1 identical over 8 bases. The CDR3 is 16 amino acids. The junction had 10 bases not matched to a gene; V was cut back by 1 base and J by 8 bases. Germline V lookup: CDR1 LGHNA, CDR2 YNFKEQ. In nucleotides, the CDR3 is TGTGCCAGCAGCCAAGTTCGGCAGGGGGCGGGCTATGAGCAGTTCTTC. The encoded protein is CASSQVRQGAGYEQFF.

The genes are TRBV12-3 or TRBV12-4 and TRBJ2-1; TRBD2 aligns across 8 bases. The CDR3 is 16 amino acids. V was clipped by 6 bases and J by 0 bases; unmatched bases: 7. The CDR3 sequence: CASRKLAGSSYNEQFF. The DNA for the CDR3 is TGTGCCAGCAGAAAGCTAGCGGGTTCCTCCTACAATGAGCAGTTCTTC.

This clonotype was seen a handful of times. The chain combines TRBV7-2 with TRBJ1-1, with TRBD1 as a possible D gene (6 bases). Germline CDR1 reads SGHTA; CDR2 reads FQGNSA. V was clipped by 5 bases and J by 8 bases, with 15 bases between them. The CDR3 has 13 residues. The chain's CDR3 is CASSPIRGPEAFF. For the CDR3, the DNA is TGTGCCAGCAGCCCGATCCGGGGGCCAGAAGCTTTCTTT.

The CDR3 reads CASSSTGMPGELFF. The CDR3 DNA follows: TGTGCCAGCAGCTCTACAGGGATGCCCGGGGAGCTGTTTTTT. The chain has TRBV7-2 and TRBJ2-2, with D perhaps TRBD1 (6 bases). Trimming took off 4 bases at V and 6 bases at J, with 12 bases between the two ends. This CDR3 has 14 amino acids. Per the germline V gene, CDR1 is SGHTA and CDR2 is FQGNSA.

J is TRBJ2-5 and V is TRBV6-2 or TRBV6-3, with D unresolved. Trimming removed 7 bases from V and 7 bases from J, with 22 bases in between. CDR1 is MNHEY and CDR2 is SVGEGT in the germline V gene. CDR3 size: 15 residues. CDR3 amino acids: CASTQLTLGSSTQYF. CDR3 DNA: TGTGCCAGCACCCAGTTAACGCTAGGAAGTTCGACCCAGTACTTC.

This clonotype was detected only a few times. This chain connects TRBV10-2 to TRBJ2-2; 8 bases are a match to TRBD1. The germline V gene encodes CDR1 WSHSY and CDR2 SAAADI. The CDR3 consists of 16 residues. J was trimmed by 1 base and V by 6 bases; bases with no gene match: 7. This chain's CDR3 is CASSPKGQGNTGELFF. DNA of the CDR3: TGCGCCAGCAGCCCGAAAGGACAGGGGAACACCGGGGAGCTGTTTTTT.

This clonotype was counted many times. The chain is built from TRBV12-3 or TRBV12-4 and TRBJ2-7, with D possibly matching TRBD1 (6 bases). This CDR3 is 15 amino acids long. The V end was cut by 1 base, the J end by 4 bases, with 14 bases between. The CDR3 protein is CASSLGTVRIYEQYF. As DNA, the CDR3 is TGTGCCAGCAGTTTAGGGACAGTGAGAATTTACGAGCAGTACTTC.

This clonotype has a count of ten or more. The chain uses TRBV7-9 and TRBJ1-2; D might be TRBD1 (6 bases). Germline CDR1 SEHNR, CDR2 FQNEAQ (reference sequence). The CDR3 has 14 residues. Trimming removed 5 bases from V and 1 base from J, with 11 bases in between. Here the CDR3 reads CASSLWTDNYGYTF. CDR3 nucleotides: TGTGCCAGCAGCCTCTGGACAGATAACTATGGCTACACCTTC.